The clone carrying this TCR beta chain turned up a few times. Its antigen remains unidentified. TCRdb passed the 5' RACE reads through MiXCR, listing each CDR3 protein once. The top ten hold around 7.2% of the sample, which has 300,000 to 350,000 distinct CDR3 sequences, around an eighth seen once. This sample was taken from a study of identical twins. Study outcomes and limitations: Zero-insertion findings could be partly confounded by invariant cells (MAIT and iNKT cells). Interpretation of the results relied on cross-sectional statistical analysis and not on following the same donors. Some out-of-frame alpha sequences were shared by twins, and these showed excess low generation probability.

CDR3 size: 15 residues. Germline trimming cut 6 bases from V and 6 bases from J; bases unmatched to any gene: 11. Germline assignment: CDR1 MNHNS and CDR2 SASEGT. This sample also appeared in a second study, on yellow fever vaccine responses in identical twins. This second study notes: Twins' T cell vaccine responses reportedly looked partly convergent, partly personalized.

The receptor was isolated from a young woman in good health. The source material was CD8+ T cells sorted from blood. The J gene is TRBJ2-7, the V gene TRBV6-1; 10 bases align to TRBD1. The CDR3: CASRPGTGDYREQYV. CDR3 nucleotide sequence: TGTGCCAGCAGGCCCGGGACAGGGGATTATCGCGAGCAGTACGTC.